This TCR beta chain was observed in a study of CXCR3-negative and CXCR3-positive naive CD8 T cells. Study-wide context: The libraries together contributed 120 million to 150 million TRB reads, each supplying about 1.5 +/- 0.3 million. Study-wide results and caveats: Once cells were cryopreserved, CXCR3 expression went down partly, and most assays used fresh PBMCs. When CXCR3-positive naive cells were set against CXCR3-negative naive cells, the former had more hydrophobic TRB CDR3s.

Each TRB cDNA library was prepared by 5' RACE (with UMI labels). TCRdb re-called the 5' RACE reads; every CDR3 protein appears as one record, without DNA. There are 140,000 to 150,000 distinct CDR3 sequences in the sample, with about 0.28% held by the top ten. In regard to this clonotype: Its antigen is undetermined.

The CDR3 runs 14 residues. Per germline, CDR1 SEHNR and CDR2 FQNEAQ (reference sequence). The sample comprised naive CXCR3+ CD8+ T cells from blood. Subset here: CD45RO-CCR7+CD27+CD95- naive CD8+ T cells expressing CXCR3 (TNR3+). The chain couples TRBV7-9 to TRBJ2-7; there is no DNA to check the TCRdb D call of TRBD1. The sequence was obtained from a human donor in good health. Some clones in this sample may be carry-over from other donors' samples. The CDR3 is CASSPGQAIYEQYF.